A single T cell receptor beta chain is shown here with its context. This receptor's antigen is unknown. No base quality values were provided; no much bigger clone lies one nucleotide off. Instrument on record: Illumina HiSeq 1500. TCRdb trimmed the raw reads at Q25, called clones with MiXCR and kept productive beta chains. Entries are consolidated by CDR3 protein sequence, retaining the most common genes and DNA. In all, the sample holds under 250,000 distinct CDR3 sequences, and more than 9% of those were seen once. The ten largest clones add up to 1.5% to 2% of the sample. The data are from a study of T cell repertoires in cytomegalovirus infection (dated 2019 in TCRdb). Describing the broader study: Because public TCR beta signatures pointed to carriage of CMV infection together with the matching HLA type, the HLA type of each donor mattered for the analysis.

From its cysteine to its phenylalanine, the CDR3 spans 14 amino acids. The only DNA kept is the CDR3, 42 bases in frame from the first base. V loses 5 bases of germline sequence and J loses 4 bases, and the interval between the two ends is 14 bases. The germline V gene (reference sequence) gives CDR1 as LNHDA and CDR2 as SQIVND. The full study reports these points: The ex vivo response was dominated by HLA-C-restricted CMV-specific TCR beta clonotypes, and the single most frequent clonotype in two of eight donors was supplied by these HLA-C-restricted clonotypes. Cumulative frequency of public TCR beta family members discriminated carriers of CMV infection plus the relevant HLA type in this cohort and an independent roughly 330-donor cohort.

This TCR was recovered from a human donor in good health (CMV status not recorded). Some clones in this sample may be carry-over from other donors' samples. The V and J genes are TRBV19 and TRBJ1-1; the D gene lacks a confident call. Sequencing was performed on PBMCs. The nucleotide sequence reads as follows: TGTGCCAGTAGTGACCCTCCGGCTGGCACTGAAGCTTTCTTT. Its coded protein is CASSDPPAGTEAFF.